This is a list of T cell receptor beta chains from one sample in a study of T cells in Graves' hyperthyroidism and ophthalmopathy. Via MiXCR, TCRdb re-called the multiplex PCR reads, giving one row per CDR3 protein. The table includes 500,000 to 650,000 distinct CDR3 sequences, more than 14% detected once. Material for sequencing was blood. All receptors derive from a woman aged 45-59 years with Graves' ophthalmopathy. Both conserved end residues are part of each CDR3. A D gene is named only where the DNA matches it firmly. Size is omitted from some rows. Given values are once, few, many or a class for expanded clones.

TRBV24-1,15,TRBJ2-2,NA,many,CATSDPVQNTGELFF,TGTGCCACCAGTGACCCCGTCCAGAACACCGGGGAGCTGTTTTTT
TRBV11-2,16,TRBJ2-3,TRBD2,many,CASREFLAGRTDTQYF,TGTGCCAGCAGAGAGTTTCTAGCGGGGAGGACAGATACGCAGTATTTT
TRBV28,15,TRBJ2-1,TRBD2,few,CASSRAGGGYNEQFF,TGTGCCAGCAGTCGCGCGGGAGGAGGCTACAATGAGCAGTTCTTC
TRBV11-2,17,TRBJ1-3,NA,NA,CASTRNQGTRGGNTIYF,TGTGCCAGCACCCGGAACCAGGGGACGAGAGGTGGAAACACCATATATTTT
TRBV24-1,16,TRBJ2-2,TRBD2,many,CATSDGREGDTGELFF,TGTGCCACCAGTGATGGAAGGGAGGGAGACACCGGGGAGCTGTTTTTT
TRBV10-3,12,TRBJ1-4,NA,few,CAISDTSGKLFF,TGTGCCATCAGTGACACCTCCGGAAAACTGTTTTTT
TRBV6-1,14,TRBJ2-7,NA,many,CASSPNRVTYEQYF,TGTGCCAGCAGTCCTAACAGGGTGACCTACGAGCAGTACTTC
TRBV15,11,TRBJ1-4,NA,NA,CAPVSSAKLFF,TGTGCCCCCGTATCGAGCGCAAAACTGTTTTTT
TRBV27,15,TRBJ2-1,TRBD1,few,CASNRQGGSYNEQFF,TGTGCCAGCAACCGACAGGGCGGCTCCTACAATGAGCAGTTCTTC
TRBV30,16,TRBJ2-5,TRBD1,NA,CAWRARTGFGAETQYF,TGTGCCTGGAGGGCCCGGACAGGGTTCGGGGCAGAGACCCAGTACTTC
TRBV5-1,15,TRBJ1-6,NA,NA,CASSLALGFNSPLHF,TGCGCCAGCAGCTTGGCCCTGGGCTTTAATTCACCCCTCCACTTT
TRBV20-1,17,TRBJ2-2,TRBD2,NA,CSARDRLAVIGTGELFF,TGCAGTGCTAGAGATCGGCTAGCGGTGATCGGAACCGGGGAGCTGTTTTTT
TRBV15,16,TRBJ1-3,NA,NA,CATSRDVRGSGNTIYF,TGTGCCACCAGCAGAGATGTCAGGGGCTCTGGAAACACCATATATTTT
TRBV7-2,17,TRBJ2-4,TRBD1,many,CASSTIGGAEAKNIQYF,TGTGCCAGCAGCACTATAGGGGGCGCAGAGGCCAAAAACATTCAGTACTTC
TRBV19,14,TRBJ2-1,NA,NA,CASSSGTDNNEQFF,TGTGCCAGTAGTTCGGGGACGGATAACAATGAGCAGTTCTTC
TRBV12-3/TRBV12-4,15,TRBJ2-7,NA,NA,CASSGTGGGIGELYF,TGTGCCAGCAGTGGGACGGGAGGGGGCATCGGGGAGCTGTACTTC
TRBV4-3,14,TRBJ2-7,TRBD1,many,CASSQAPRGYEQYF,TGCGCCAGCAGCCAAGCGCCCAGGGGGTACGAGCAGTACTTC
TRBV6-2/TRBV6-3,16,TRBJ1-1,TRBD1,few,CASSYDFQGAGTEAFF,TGTGCCAGCAGTTACGACTTCCAGGGGGCAGGGACTGAAGCTTTCTTT
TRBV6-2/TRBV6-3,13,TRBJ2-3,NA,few,CASTIFGRDTQYF,TGTGCCAGCACCATATTCGGCAGGGATACGCAGTATTTT
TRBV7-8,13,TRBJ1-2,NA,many,CASSYRDGVTYTF,TGTGCCAGCAGCTACCGGGACGGAGTGACCTACACCTTC